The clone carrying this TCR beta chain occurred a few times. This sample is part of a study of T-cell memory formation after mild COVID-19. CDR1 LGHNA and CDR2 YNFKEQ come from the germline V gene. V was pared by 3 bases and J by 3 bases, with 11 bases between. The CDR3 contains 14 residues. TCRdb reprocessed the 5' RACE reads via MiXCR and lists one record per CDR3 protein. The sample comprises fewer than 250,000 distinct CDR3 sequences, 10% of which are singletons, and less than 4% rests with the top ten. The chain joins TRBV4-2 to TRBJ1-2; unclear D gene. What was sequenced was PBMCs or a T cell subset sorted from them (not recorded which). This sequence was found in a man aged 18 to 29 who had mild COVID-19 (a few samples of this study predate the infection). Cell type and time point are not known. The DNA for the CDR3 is TGTGCCAGCAGCCATGCGACACTTGACTATGGCTACACCTTC. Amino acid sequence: CASSHATLDYGYTF.